A selection of T cell receptor beta chains follows, all from one sample in a study of blood T cell repertoires in COVID-19. The protocol was immunoSEQ multiplex PCR, while the TCRdb copy is restricted to in-frame clones and leaves out a portion. This table has 300,000 to 500,000 clones, around 89% appearing once. Specimen: PBMCs or T cells enriched from blood (not recorded which). These receptors all come from a woman younger than 45 with acute COVID-19. The CDR3 runs from the conserved cysteine through the conserved F or W. Fields, in order: J gene, V gene, clone size, D gene, CDR3 protein, CDR3 DNA. D genes are given only for firm matches. The listing skips clone size in some rows; elsewhere it reads once, few, many or a size class.

TRBJ2-1	TRBV2	.	.	CASKQGRSGRGEQFF	TGTGCCAGCAAGCAGGGGCGATCAGGTCGGGGTGAGCAGTTCTTC
TRBJ1-5	TRBV21-1	.	.	CASSKVSGNYSNQPQHF	TGTGCCAGCAGCAAAGTATCGGGGAATTATAGCAATCAGCCCCAGCATTTT
TRBJ2-2	TRBV5-1	.	.	CASSLEFTSGTGELFF	TGCGCCAGCAGCTTGGAGTTTACGTCCGGCACCGGGGAGCTGTTTTTT
TRBJ1-1	TRBV3-1/TRBV3-2	.	.	CASSSGEDEAFF	TGTGCCAGCAGCTCGGGGGAAGATGAAGCTTTCTTT
TRBJ2-7	TRBV3-1/TRBV3-2	.	TRBD1	CASSLRDRGTYEQYF	TGTGCCAGCAGCCTCCGGGACAGAGGTACCTACGAGCAGTACTTC
TRBJ1-4	TRBV19	.	.	CADSRPLHRTNEKLFF	TGTGCCGATAGCCGACCATTACACCGGACTAATGAAAAACTGTTTTTT
TRBJ2-5	TRBV2	.	TRBD2	CASSEGLAGGEGETQYF	TGTGCCAGCAGTGAAGGGCTAGCGGGCGGGGAAGGGGAGACCCAGTACTTC
TRBJ2-1	TRBV4-1	.	TRBD1	CASSQDIGQGRNEQFF	TGCGCCAGCAGCCAAGATATAGGACAGGGAAGAAATGAGCAGTTCTTC
TRBJ2-1	TRBV5-5	.	.	CASSLRYNEQFF	TGTGCCAGCAGCTTGCGGTACAATGAGCAGTTCTTC
TRBJ1-1	TRBV19	.	.	CASSINEAANTEAFF	TGTGCCAGTAGTATAAATGAGGCGGCGAACACTGAAGCTTTCTTT
TRBJ1-1	TRBV19	.	.	CASRLGQMNTEAFF	TGTGCCAGTAGGCTAGGACAGATGAACACTGAAGCTTTCTTT
TRBJ2-7	TRBV7-2	.	TRBD1	CASSPGTGTYEQYF	TGTGCCAGCAGCCCCGGGACAGGGACCTACGAGCAGTACTTC
TRBJ2-7	TRBV5-1	.	TRBD2	CASSSLAVPREQYF	TGCGCCAGCAGCTCACTAGCGGTCCCTCGGGAGCAGTACTTC
TRBJ2-2	TRBV10-3	.	.	CAISDGLTNTGELFF	TGTGCCATCAGTGATGGCCTGACGAACACCGGGGAGCTGTTTTTT
TRBJ2-1	TRBV7-3	.	TRBD2	CASSLLAGMYNEQFF	TGTGCCAGCAGCTTATTAGCGGGGATGTACAATGAGCAGTTCTTC
TRBJ2-3	TRBV18	.	.	CASSPLVSSDTQYF	TGTGCCAGCTCACCACTTGTGTCGTCAGATACGCAGTATTTT
TRBJ2-1	TRBV6-4	.	TRBD2	CASSASSGGAEEQFF	TGTGCCAGCAGTGCATCTAGCGGGGGGGCCGAGGAGCAGTTCTTC
TRBJ1-3	TRBV4-3	once	TRBD1	CASSQATGVSGNTIYF	TGCGCCAGCAGCCAAGCAACAGGGGTCTCTGGAAACACCATATATTTT
TRBJ1-2	TRBV21-1	.	.	CASSPQRYFLWVGGYTF	TGTGCCAGCAGCCCCCAGCGGTACTTTTTATGGGTAGGCGGCTACACCTTC
TRBJ1-6	TRBV6-5	.	.	CASTYLGARNSPLHF	TGTGCCAGCACCTATCTGGGCGCCCGTAATTCACCCCTCCACTTT
TRBJ2-1	TRBV5-6	.	TRBD2	CASSRRTSGGAHNEQFF	TGTGCCAGCAGCAGGCGGACTAGCGGGGGGGCCCACAATGAGCAGTTCTTC
TRBJ1-1	TRBV7-2	few	.	CASSLAGTIDTEAFF	TGTGCCAGCAGCTTAGCAGGGACAATAGACACTGAAGCTTTCTTT